These 10 T cell receptor beta chains share one sample of origin, sequenced in a study of T cell responses to AZD1222 COVID-19 vaccine. Produced via immunoSEQ multiplex PCR; TCRdb's table is partial and in-frame only. The repertoire holds 160,000 or so clones, with around 93% as singletons. The input for sequencing was peripheral blood, taken on day 0 of AZD1222 vaccination. These receptors were collected from an adult in good health.

The chain links TRBV12-5 to TRBJ1-1, with D tentatively TRBD1 (5 bases). The CDR3 runs to 13 residues. Trimming cost V 9 bases and J 3 bases, with 14 bases left between them. Germline V gives CDR1 LGHNT, CDR2 FRNRAP. DNA of the CDR3: TGTGCTAGCCACGGGGTCAGGGACACTGAAGCTTTCTTT. Amino acid sequence: CASHGVRDTEAFF.

This chain links TRBV5-1 with TRBJ1-1; possible D gene TRBD1, 5 bases. The CDR3 loop spans 14 amino acids. The V and J ends lost 0 bases and 5 bases respectively, with 11 bases between them. CDR1 and CDR2 from the germline V gene are SGHRS and YFSETQ. The CDR3: CASSLDLRATEAFF. The CDR3 region has the DNA TGCGCCAGCAGCTTGGACCTCAGGGCTACTGAAGCTTTCTTT.

CDR3 sequence: CASSHRIAGGPIGEQFF. CDR3 in DNA: TGTGCCAGCAGCCACCGAATAGCGGGAGGGCCCATAGGTGAGCAGTTCTTC. The chain joins TRBV7-8 to TRBJ2-1; TRBD2 agrees at 11 bases. The CDR3 runs 17 residues. The junction had 15 bases not matched to a gene; V was cut back by 5 bases and J by 9 bases. CDR1 SGHVS and CDR2 FQNEAQ come from the germline V gene.

The chain uses TRBV5-1 and TRBJ2-4; TRBD2 might be the D (6 bases). CDR1 is SGHRS, CDR2 YFSETQ, per germline. Trimming took 6 bases from V and 6 from J, leaving 22 bases between them. This CDR3 spans 16 amino acids. The CDR3 is CASNLGIGTDLNIQYF. CDR3 sequence (DNA): TGCGCCAGCAACTTAGGGATCGGGACTGATTTAAACATTCAGTACTTC.

The rearrangement uses TRBV27 and TRBJ1-6; D is ambiguous. Germline CDR1 and CDR2: MNHEY and SMNVEV (reference sequence). Trimming cost V 1 base and J 13 bases, with 8 bases left between them. This CDR3 comprises 12 residues. CDR3 nucleotides: TGTGCCAGCAGTTTATACTCTTCGCCCCTCCACTTT. This sequence encodes CASSLYSSPLHF.

The rearrangement uses TRBV4-3 and TRBJ1-4; TRBD1 aligns across 8 bases. The CDR3 is 16 residues long. Germline-derived CDR1 and CDR2 are LGHNA and YSLEER. With V trimmed by 3 bases and J by 8 bases, 11 bases remained unmatched. CDR3 sequence: CASSQNPGQGAEKLFF. The CDR3 coding sequence is TGCGCCAGCAGCCAGAATCCAGGACAGGGTGCAGAAAAACTGTTTTTT.

The rearrangement joins TRBV4-3 to TRBJ1-3; D is undetermined. Trimming shortened V by 1 base and J by 0 bases, and 10 bases separated the two germline ends. The germline V gene encodes CDR1 LGHNA and CDR2 YSLEER. The CDR3 length is 16 residues. The CDR3 loop reads CASSQGLSYSGNTIYF. CDR3 DNA sequence: TGCGCCAGCAGCCAAGGTTTGAGCTACTCTGGAAACACCATATATTTT.

This chain uses TRBV11-2 with TRBJ1-1; D is undetermined. This CDR3 contains 14 residues. CDR1 and CDR2 from the germline V gene are SGHAT and FQNNGV. V was pared by 1 base and J by 1 base, with 7 bases between. The CDR3 nucleotides read TGTGCCAGCAGCTTAGTCGGACCGAACACTGAAGCTTTCTTT. This gives the protein CASSLVGPNTEAFF. Combining the CDR3 with reference TRBV11-2 and TRBJ1-1 gives the whole variable domain EAGVAQSPRYKIIEKRQSVAFWCNPISGHATLYWYQQILGQGPKLLIQFQNNGVVDDSQLPKDRFSAERLKGVDSTLKIQPAKLEDSAVYLCASSLVGPNTEAFFGQGTRLTVV.

This clone came up once. The chain uses TRBV12-3 or TRBV12-4 and TRBJ1-2; D is uncertain. This CDR3 contains 11 residues. Trimming removed 8 bases from V and 4 bases from J, with 8 bases in between. In DNA form, the CDR3 reads TGTGCCAGCGAACTTAGCTATGGCTACACCTTC. This gives the protein CASELSYGYTF.

The table lists this clone with a count of one. The chain couples TRBV19 to TRBJ1-1; no reliable D call. Between the trimmed V and J ends, which lost 7 bases and 1 base, there was a span of 13 bases. The germline CDR1 and CDR2 sequences are LNHDA and SQIVND (reference sequence). The CDR3 runs to 14 residues. The CDR3 spells CASTQNRGNTEAFF. The CDR3 DNA sequence: TGTGCCAGTACCCAAAACCGGGGGAACACTGAAGCTTTCTTT.